There are a few counts of the clone carrying this T cell receptor (beta chain). Its antigen remains unknown. Some clones are missing from TCRdb's copy, which holds only in-frame ones; the method was immunoSEQ multiplex PCR. The table includes about 33,000 clones, 82% detected once. The record originates from a study of a mutant IDH1 vaccine in newly diagnosed glioma. Study-level information: Radiotherapy alone preceded vaccination by 4-6 weeks; alternatively, vaccination started with temozolomide cycles.

The CDR3 covers 16 residues. The ends lost 7 bases at V and 0 bases at J; junction bases unmatched: 11. Germline V gene lookup returns CDR1 SGHNT and CDR2 YENEEA. Time point denoted: week 35, safety follow-up. It was 300 ug of mutant IDH1 20-mer peptide that made up each vaccine dose, given with topical imiquimod. Sequencing was performed on PBMCs, taken from a glioma patient whose treatment included an IDH1 peptide vaccine. The sequence derives from a woman aged 18-30 years with glioma. The genes are TRBV11-3 and TRBJ1-1, with 7 bases identical to TRBD1. This chain's CDR3 is CASTAPGTDLNTEAFF. DNA for the CDR3: TGTGCCAGCACCGCCCCCGGGACAGACCTGAACACTGAAGCTTTCTTT.